This T cell receptor (beta chain) was captured by sequencing in a study of graft-versus-host responses after intestinal transplantation. About the study: As for transplant type, recipients had multivisceral, liver-intestinal, or isolated intestinal grafts.

The table lists this clone with a few counts. The target antigen is unknown. Sequenced by immunoSEQ multiplex PCR; TCRdb stores in-frame clones only, minus some. The top ten clones hold over 9.5% of a sample with about 3,300 clones, approximately 74% of them seen once. The CDR3 spans 11 residues. V was pared by 4 bases and J by 8 bases, with 5 bases between. Looked up from germline, CDR1 is MNHNS and CDR2 is SASEGT. Processing of graft tissue released intraepithelial and lamina propria lymphocytes. Study observations and caveats: Declines in HvG clones occurring early post-transplant were associated with peak circulating GvH clone levels. Where graft-donor T cell macrochimerism was present, patients had high graft-versus-host to host-versus-graft clonal ratios in allografts. Ileal or blood samples showed some GvH clones first, and such clones were also found in recipient marrow.

V usage is TRBV6-1 and J usage is TRBJ1-4; D gene ambiguous. The source material was ileum tissue, sampled roughly 5 and 7 days after intestinal transplantation. This receptor was identified in a human patient who received an intestinal transplant, so some T cells may come from the graft donor. CDR3 sequence: CASSVREKLFF. The CDR3 nucleotides read TGTGCCAGCAGTGTGAGGGAAAAACTGTTTTTT.